Listed here are 8 T cell receptor beta chains from one sample, sequenced in a study of shared clonotypes between healthy human individuals. CD45RO-negative cells were positively selected for CCR7, leaving out terminally differentiated effector memory CD45RA+ cells. Libraries were prepared by immunoSEQ multiplex PCR; TCRdb keeps only in-frame clonotypes and omits some of them. Here the sample spans about 2 million clones, just under 95% being singletons. The specimen sequenced was naive CD8+ T cells sorted from blood. Source of these receptors: a man in his late teens or twenties in good health.

J is TRBJ2-1 and V is TRBV6-1; D is unresolved. CDR3 length: 15 residues. V shed 2 bases and J shed 1 base, with 9 bases lying between them. Germline-derived CDR1 and CDR2 are MNHNS and SASEGT. The CDR3 DNA follows: TGTGCCAGCAGTGAAAATTGGGGTTCCTACAATGAGCAGTTCTTC. Translated, it gives CASSENWGSYNEQFF.

The chain joins TRBV5-6 to TRBJ2-7; D is perhaps TRBD1 (5 bases). The V end was cut by 3 bases, the J end by 3 bases, with 13 bases between. Germline CDR1 reads SGHDT; CDR2 reads YYEEEE. This CDR3 has 14 residues. The CDR3 sequence is CASSWGGAHYEQYF. The DNA of the CDR3 is TGTGCCAGCAGCTGGGGTGGGGCCCACTACGAGCAGTACTTC.

The CDR3: CAWSGDGLYGYTF. CDR3 bases: TGTGCCTGGAGTGGGGACGGGCTCTATGGCTACACCTTC. V is TRBV30 and J is TRBJ1-2, with a tentative D call TRBD1 (5 bases). Trimming shortened V by 1 base and J by 4 bases, and 10 bases separated the two germline ends. The CDR3 has 13 residues. CDR1 is GTSNPN and CDR2 is SVGIG in the germline V gene (reference sequence).

This clone has a single count. This sequence joins TRBV9 and TRBJ2-5; TRBD2 matches at 7 bases. This CDR3 contains 16 residues. Germline CDR1 is SGDLS and CDR2 is YYNGEE. The junction had 9 bases not matched to a gene; V was cut back by 3 bases and J by 1 base. The CDR3 sequence is CASSAFSGSPQETQYF. CDR3 coding DNA: TGTGCCAGCAGCGCCTTTAGCGGGTCTCCCCAAGAGACCCAGTACTTC. The variable domain in full, completed from reference TRBV9 and TRBJ2-5, reads DSGVTQTPKHLITATGQRVTLRCSPRSGDLSVYWYQQSLDQGLQFLIQYYNGEERAKGNILERFSAQQFPDLHSELNLSSLELGDSALYFCASSAFSGSPQETQYFGPGTRLLVL.

The gene calls are TRBV6-6 and TRBJ1-2, with 8 bases lining up with TRBD1. The CDR3 totals 15 residues. Germline lookup yields CDR1 MNHNY and CDR2 SVGAGI (reference sequence). With V trimmed by 7 bases and J by 7 bases, 14 bases remained unmatched. CDR3 protein: CASIPTGQGRTGYTF. In DNA, the CDR3 is TGTGCCAGCATACCTACCGGACAGGGAAGGACTGGCTACACCTTC.

The chain has TRBV6-1 and TRBJ1-4; D may be TRBD1 (6 bases). This CDR3 has 14 amino acids. CDR1 and CDR2 from the germline V gene are MNHNS and SASEGT. With 2 bases removed from V and 8 bases from J, the gap between germline ends came to 12 bases. The CDR3 loop reads CASSEFRGREKLFF. The DNA of the CDR3 is TGTGCCAGCAGTGAATTCAGGGGCCGAGAAAAACTGTTTTTT.

This chain links TRBV30 with TRBJ2-7; D call uncertain. The CDR3 runs to 12 residues. CDR1 is GTSNPN and CDR2 is SVGIG in the germline V gene (reference sequence). V lost 0 bases to trimming and J lost 5 bases, with 8 bases between them. CDR3 sequence (DNA): TGTGCCTGGAGTGTACTAAGGGACGAGCAGTACTTC. Protein sequence: CAWSVLRDEQYF.

This rearrangement joins TRBV27 to TRBJ2-1; perhaps TRBD2 as D (6 bases). The V and J ends lost 10 bases and 4 bases respectively, with 17 bases between them. CDR3 length: 14 residues. Germline CDR1 and CDR2: MNHEY and SMNVEV (reference sequence). CDR3 loop: CATKEAGYYNEQFF. The CDR3, as DNA: TGTGCCACCAAGGAAGCGGGTTATTACAATGAGCAGTTCTTC.